The clone carrying this T cell receptor beta chain was observed at least ten times. Antigen unknown. Time point denoted: newly diagnosed GD, antithyroid drugs for less than 3 months. RNA from PBMCs was the source of the TCR library. TCR beta libraries were built with iRepertoire HTBI primers and Arm-PCR of CDR3 regions. TCRdb recomputed calls from the multiplex PCR reads with MiXCR, one row per CDR3 protein. Altogether about 440,000 distinct CDR3 sequences are present, approximately 15% being singletons, with the ten largest covering 15% to 20%. This sample was included in a study of regulatory T cells in long-lasting Graves disease. Study background: Newly diagnosed Graves' patients had under 3 months of antithyroid drugs.

Unmatched junction bases numbered 10, after V lost 5 bases and J lost 7 bases. The CDR3 runs 14 residues. Regarding the study as a whole: Possibly, too few samples lowered accuracy. Persistent Graves' patients had lower TCR diversity than newly diagnosed ones.

The sample also formed part of further work on T cells in Graves' hyperthyroidism and ophthalmopathy.

This receptor was obtained from a woman in her 30s with Graves disease. Sequenced here: peripheral blood mononuclear cells (PBMCs), sampled at new diagnosis, from a patient treated with antithyroid drugs. J is TRBJ1-2 and V is TRBV12-3 or TRBV12-4, with 7 bases matching TRBD1. CDR3 nucleotide sequence: TGTGCCAGCAGTCACCCGACAGGGAGTAGTGGCTACACCTTC. Protein product: CASSHPTGSSGYTF.